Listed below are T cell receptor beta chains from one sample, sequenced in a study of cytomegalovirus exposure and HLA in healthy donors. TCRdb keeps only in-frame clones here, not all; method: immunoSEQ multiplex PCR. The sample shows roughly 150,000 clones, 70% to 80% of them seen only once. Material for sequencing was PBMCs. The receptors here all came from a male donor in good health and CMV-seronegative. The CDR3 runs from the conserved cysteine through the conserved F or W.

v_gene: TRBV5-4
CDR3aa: CASSLGQVNTEAFF

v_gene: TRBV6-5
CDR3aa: CASSYGQNYGYTF

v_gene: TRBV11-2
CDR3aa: CASRPLAGFYEQYF

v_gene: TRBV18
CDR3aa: CASSPSEGTEAFF

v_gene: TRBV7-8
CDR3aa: CASSSGTGAPTQYF

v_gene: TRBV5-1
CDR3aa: CASSPGGAGYGYTF

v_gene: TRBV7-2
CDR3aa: CASSRPGGEQFF

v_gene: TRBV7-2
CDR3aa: CASSRSGNTIYF

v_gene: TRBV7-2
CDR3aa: CASMRAVLGRSYNEQFF

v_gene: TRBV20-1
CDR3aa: CSARLAETQYF

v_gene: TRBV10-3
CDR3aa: CAAGVDNQPQHF

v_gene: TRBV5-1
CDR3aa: CASSPGLADSSYNEQFF

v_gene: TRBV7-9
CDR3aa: CASSPTSQPDTQYF

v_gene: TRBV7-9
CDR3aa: CASSLQTGKATEAFF

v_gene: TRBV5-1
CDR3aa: CASSLTGGRGVGRPYGYTF

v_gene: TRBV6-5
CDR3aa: CASSSLGTAGNTIYF

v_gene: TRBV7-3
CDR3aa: CASSPTTGGSGYTF

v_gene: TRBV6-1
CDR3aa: CASSEIAGGPGELFF

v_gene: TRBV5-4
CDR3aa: CASSLDTGSEQYF

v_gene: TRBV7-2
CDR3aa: CASSYEDRVGGYTF

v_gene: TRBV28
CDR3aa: CASSLGGEYGYTF

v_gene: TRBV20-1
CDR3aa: CSANPGYEQYF

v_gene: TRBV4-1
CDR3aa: CASSQAGFDTQYF

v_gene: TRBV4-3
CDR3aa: CASSQFTIPGLAGANEQYF

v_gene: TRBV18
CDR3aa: CASSPAGNLNTEAFF

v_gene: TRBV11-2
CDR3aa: CASSPGESPSYEQYF

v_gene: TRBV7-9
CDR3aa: CASSLAGGGANQPQHF

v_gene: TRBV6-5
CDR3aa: CASSGGLVTGELFF

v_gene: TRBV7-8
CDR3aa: CASSLGGASSYNEQFF

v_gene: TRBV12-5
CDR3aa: CASGPGTGGSETQYF

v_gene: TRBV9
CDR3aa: CASSGGGQLRGYTF

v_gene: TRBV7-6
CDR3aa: CASSLGTSQETQYF

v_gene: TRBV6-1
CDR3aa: CASSGLAGGLTDTQYF

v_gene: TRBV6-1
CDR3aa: CASSAGGGAENEQFF

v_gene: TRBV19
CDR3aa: CASSISGQVGQPQHF

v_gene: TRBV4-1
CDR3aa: CASSLQRTGPYGYTF

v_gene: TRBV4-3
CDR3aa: CASSQDVAGGGEQFF

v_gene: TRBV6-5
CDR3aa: CASRGGTGYRAEAFF

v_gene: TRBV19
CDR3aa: CASSPRLGDTQYF

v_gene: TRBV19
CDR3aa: CASSIGLAGTGELFF

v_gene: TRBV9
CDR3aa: CASSAAGVSNQPQHF

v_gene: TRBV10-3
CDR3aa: CAISAGSTRGGLTDTQYF

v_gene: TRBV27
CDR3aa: CASSLLIQYF

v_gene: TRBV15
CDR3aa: CATSRGPSGSGTDTQYF

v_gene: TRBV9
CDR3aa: CASSLGTSGTDTQYF

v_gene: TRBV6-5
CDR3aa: CASSYSGATYTEAFF